The 20 T cell receptor beta chains reported below all come from one sample, sequenced in a study of blood T cell dynamics during melanoma immunotherapy (dated by TCRdb to about 2020). Receptors were amplified or captured by the immunoSEQ multiplex PCR assay. The table comes from immuneACCESS by way of TCRdb, which keeps in-frame sequences with V and J called. Part of the clones is missing from these tables; in studies checked, under half for an unresolved V gene and the rest for unknown reasons. Counted in this sample were fewer than 13,000 clones; around 87% of them appeared once. Approximately 6.9% of the sample goes to the ten largest clones. According to the study, the label for this sample's time point signals: week 3, after first cycle of checkpoint inhibitor. Material: blood, obtained from a patient treated with checkpoint blockade. The receptors stem from a human donor with melanoma.

V is TRBV21-1 and J is TRBJ2-3; no DNA check was done on the table's D call, TRBD2. TRBV21-1 is a pseudogene. This CDR3 comprises 16 residues. For the CDR3, the DNA is TGTGCCAGCAGCAAAGTACTCGGGGATAGCACAGATACGCAGTATTTT. Its protein is CASSKVLGDSTDTQYF.

This clone appeared a few times. This chain uses TRBV19 with TRBJ1-5, with D possibly being TRBD1 (6 bases). V lost 1 base to trimming and J lost 2 bases, with 12 bases between them. This CDR3 has 16 residues. Germline assignment: CDR1 LNHDA and CDR2 SQIVND (reference sequence). The CDR3 here is CASSIVGGRGNQPQHF. The DNA for the CDR3 is TGTGCCAGTAGTATAGTGGGGGGGCGAGGCAATCAGCCCCAGCATTTT.

The chain combines TRBV7-2 with TRBJ1-1; D gene uncertain. Trimming left V 5 bases short and J 5 bases short, with 15 bases between. The length of the CDR3 is 14 residues. Germline loops: CDR1 SGHTA, CDR2 FQGNSA. This CDR3 reads CASSPTNFGTEAFF. The CDR3 DNA follows: TGTGCCAGCAGCCCAACCAACTTTGGAACTGAAGCTTTCTTT.

The CDR3 region is CASRRDRGTEAFF. The CDR3 DNA reads TGTGCCAGCAGGCGAGACAGGGGCACTGAAGCTTTCTTT. This chain uses TRBV6-6 with TRBJ1-1, with 8 nucleotides matching TRBD1. V lost 6 bases to trimming and J lost 4 bases; unmatched junction nucleotides: 4. In germline, CDR1 is MNHNY, CDR2 SVGAGI (reference sequence). The CDR3 runs 13 residues.

The V gene is TRBV4-2, the J gene TRBJ1-1; tentatively, D is TRBD1 (6 bases). Germline V CDR1 and CDR2: LGHNA, YNFKEQ. This CDR3 is built from 16 residues. Trimming pared 5 bases from V and 1 base from J, leaving 17 bases between. The CDR3 DNA reads as TGTGCCAGCAGCTCACCCACAGGGCCCCGGAACACTGAAGCTTTCTTT. Its translation is CASSSPTGPRNTEAFF.

CDR3 residues: CAISESGLAVGGELFF. CDR3 sequence (DNA): TGTGCCATCAGTGAGTCTGGACTAGCGGTCGGCGGGGAGCTGTTTTTT. The chain combines TRBV10-3 with TRBJ2-2; 10 bases fit TRBD2. V lost 0 bases and J lost 7; bases outside the gene matches: 5. Germline CDR1 ENHRY, CDR2 SYGVKD. The CDR3 is 16 residues long.

The rearrangement joins TRBV9 to TRBJ2-7, with D perhaps matching TRBD1 (5 bases). CDR3 length equals 13 residues. Germline CDR1 is SGDLS and CDR2 is YYNGEE. Trimming took 0 bases from V and 7 from J, leaving 11 bases between them. In DNA form, the CDR3 reads TGTGCCAGCAGCGTAGGGCAGGGTTGGGAGCAGTACTTC. This codes for CASSVGQGWEQYF.

The chain has TRBV11-3 and TRBJ2-3; D ambiguous. V lost 4 bases, J lost 5 bases, and 10 bases lay in between. The CDR3 length is 13 residues. The germline V gene has CDR1 SGHNT and CDR2 YENEEA. The CDR3: CASSSFGQDTQYF. The CDR3 region has the DNA TGTGCCAGCAGCTCGTTTGGCCAAGATACGCAGTATTTT.

The chain carries TRBV6-6 and TRBJ1-4; maybe TRBD1 (6 bases). Germline V gives CDR1 MNHNY, CDR2 SVGAGI (reference sequence). Between the trimmed V and J ends, which lost 8 bases and 6 bases, there was a span of 10 bases. The CDR3 is 12 residues long. The DNA for the CDR3 is TGTGCCAGCCGGAACAGGGATGAAAAACTGTTTTTT. This gives the protein CASRNRDEKLFF.

The J gene is TRBJ1-2, the V gene TRBV7-9; TRBD1 matches at 8 bases. The CDR3 runs to 15 residues. CDR1 and CDR2 (germline): SEHNR, FQNEAQ (reference sequence). J gave up 7 bases and V 5 bases, and 12 bases lay outside the gene matches. This chain's CDR3 is CASSPEIGQGLGYTF. The CDR3 nucleotides read TGTGCCAGCAGCCCGGAAATTGGACAGGGCCTTGGCTACACCTTC.

This chain links TRBV6-1 with TRBJ1-5; maybe TRBD1 (5 bases). Per the germline V gene, CDR1 is MNHNS and CDR2 is SASEGT. CDR3 length: 12 residues. V lost 6 bases and J 7 bases, leaving 10 bases between the germline ends. The CDR3 reads CASREQVQPQHF. The DNA of the CDR3 is TGTGCCAGCAGGGAACAGGTCCAGCCCCAGCATTTT.

The chain uses TRBV19 and TRBJ2-3, with a tentative D call TRBD2 (7 bases). The CDR3 is 15 residues long. Germline values: CDR1 LNHDA, CDR2 SQIVND (reference sequence). Between the trimmed V and J ends, which lost 1 base and 3 bases, there was a span of 11 bases. Written as DNA, the CDR3 is TGTGCCAGTAGTATAGGGGGGGGGCAGACAGATACGCAGTATTTT. Its protein is CASSIGGGQTDTQYF.

The genes are TRBV27 and TRBJ2-5, with D uncertain. The CDR3 length is 13 residues. In germline, CDR1 is MNHEY, CDR2 SMNVEV (reference sequence). Trimming left V 6 bases short and J 5 bases short, with 13 bases between. The chain's CDR3 is CASSRTGRETQYF. CDR3 coding DNA: TGTGCCAGCAGCAGAACGGGCCGGGAGACCCAGTACTTC.

The V gene is TRBV5-4, the J gene TRBJ1-2; 7 bases fit TRBD1. Germline V gene sequence: CDR1 SGHNT, CDR2 YYREEE (reference sequence). V shed 4 bases, J shed 3 bases, and the junction held 6 bases outside the gene matches. This CDR3 region has 14 residues. CDR3 DNA sequence: TGTGCCAGCAGCGGGACAGCAGGGCACTATGGCTACACCTTC. Protein: CASSGTAGHYGYTF.

Here the CDR3 reads CSAREPETQYF. CDR3 nucleotides: TGCAGTGCTAGAGAACCAGAGACCCAGTACTTC. This chain uses TRBV20-1 with TRBJ2-5; D is unclear. The CDR3 is 11 amino acids. Looked up from germline, CDR1 is DFQATT and CDR2 is SNEGSKA (reference sequence). The ends were cut back, 0 bases at V and 4 bases at J, with 3 bases in the middle.

This chain uses TRBV15 with TRBJ1-5, with a tentative D call TRBD1 (6 bases). The V gene lost 3 bases and the J gene lost 4 bases, with 16 bases spanning the gap. The CDR3 extends over 16 amino acids. CDR1 LNHNV and CDR2 YYDKDF come from the germline V gene (reference sequence). The DNA of the CDR3 is TGTGCCACCAGCAGTTGGGGAGGGGGTGGGAATCAGCCCCAGCATTTT. It codes for CATSSWGGGGNQPQHF.

This clone appeared once. The rearrangement joins TRBV19 to TRBJ2-2; D not resolved. The length of the CDR3 is 11 residues. Germline V gene data show CDR1 as LNHDA and CDR2 as SQIVND (reference sequence). Between the trimmed V and J ends, which lost 3 bases and 6 bases, there was a span of 2 bases. In DNA form, the CDR3 reads TGTGCCAGTAGTATTGCCGGGGAGCTGTTTTTT. Translated: CASSIAGELFF.

The J gene is TRBJ2-7, the V gene TRBV11-2; weak D call: TRBD1 (6 bases). V shed 2 bases and J shed 6 bases, with 20 bases lying between them. Germline V gene sequence: CDR1 SGHAT, CDR2 FQNNGV. The CDR3 is 16 amino acids. This CDR3 is CASSLHLGDTSSEQYF. The CDR3 nucleotides read TGTGCCAGCAGCTTACACTTGGGGGACACCAGCAGCGAGCAGTACTTC. The full variable domain, rest sourced from reference TRBV11-2 and TRBJ2-7, is EAGVAQSPRYKIIEKRQSVAFWCNPISGHATLYWYQQILGQGPKLLIQFQNNGVVDDSQLPKDRFSAERLKGVDSTLKIQPAKLEDSAVYLCASSLHLGDTSSEQYFGPGTRLTVT.

The J gene is TRBJ2-7, the V gene TRBV6-1; the match to TRBD1 covers 9 bases. Germline lookup yields CDR1 MNHNS and CDR2 SASEGT. Trimming took 4 bases from V and 4 from J; bases not matched to a gene: 8. The CDR3 spans 15 residues. The CDR3 region has the DNA TGTGCCAGCAGTGGGCTGACAGGGGGATCTTACGAGCAGTACTTC. Its translation is CASSGLTGGSYEQYF.

The V call is TRBV9, the J call TRBJ2-1; tentatively, D is TRBD2 (6 bases). Germline V lookup: CDR1 SGDLS, CDR2 YYNGEE. Trimming cost V 4 bases and J 7 bases, with 9 bases left between them. The CDR3 runs to 12 residues. The CDR3 sequence is CASSHSGNEQFF. CDR3 DNA: TGTGCCAGCAGCCATAGCGGTAATGAGCAGTTCTTC. The entire variable domain, with the rest obtained from reference TRBV9 and TRBJ2-1, is as follows: DSGVTQTPKHLITATGQRVTLRCSPRSGDLSVYWYQQSLDQGLQFLIQYYNGEERAKGNILERFSAQQFPDLHSELNLSSLELGDSALYFCASSHSGNEQFFGPGTRLTVL.